This TCR beta chain originates from a study of cytomegalovirus exposure and HLA in healthy donors. On the study more broadly: Assignment to the Caucasian-associated ancestry cluster applied to around 76% of the approximately 400 genotyped donors.

Findings and limits, study-wide: A later look showed TCR association rates differing by HLA locus, highest for DRB1 and lowest for HLA-C. In a later analysis, 16,951 TCR beta sequences were associated with HLA alleles at 0.05 false discovery rate. The authors later found most CMV-associated TCR beta chains appeared HLA-restricted.

The germline V gene encodes CDR1 ENHRY and CDR2 SYGVKD. CDR3 length: 14 residues. Trimming removed 4 bases at V and 5 bases at J, with 14 bases between. With regard to this clone: Its specificity is unknown.

PCR primers comprised 60 Vbeta and 13 Jbeta primers. Assay used: immunoSEQ multiplex PCR; TCRdb lists only in-frame clones, some missing. In the table there are tens of thousands of clones, approximately 64% of which are singletons. The rearrangement joins TRBV10-3 to TRBJ1-1; D is unresolved. The sequencing input was PBMCs. This sequence was found in a woman between 50 and 59 years old in good health and CMV-seropositive. In DNA form, the CDR3 reads TGTGCCATCAGTGCGGGAGGGAGTAGGACTGAAGCTTTCTTT. Amino acids: CAISAGGSRTEAFF.